Below are 18 T cell receptor beta chains sequenced from a single sample in a study of early T cells in non-severe SARS-CoV-2 infection. MiXCR, run by TCRdb on the 5' RACE reads, gives a single entry per CDR3 protein. This sample has approximately 29,000 distinct CDR3 sequences, with around 5.8% found just once. The starting material was whole blood, obtained at baseline. The receptors shown here come from an adult who was a healthcare worker with PCR-confirmed SARS-CoV-2 infection or an uninfected control (not recorded which).

As regards this clonotype: A much larger clone sits a single nucleotide away, making a read error possible. The genes are TRBV5-1 and TRBJ2-7, with TRBD2 identical over 10 bases. This CDR3 contains 14 residues. The germline gives CDR1 SGHRS, CDR2 YFSETQ. For the CDR3, the DNA is TGCGCCAGCAGCTTAGGGACTAGCGTCTACGAGCAGAACTTC. Encoded protein: CASSLGTSVYEQNF.

This clonotype was counted many times. The chain combines TRBV11-3 with TRBJ2-1; 7 bases are shared with TRBD2. Germline V gene sequence: CDR1 SGHNT, CDR2 YENEEA. The CDR3 sequence is 16 residues long. Unmatched junction bases numbered 10, after V lost 4 bases and J lost 4 bases. CDR3 sequence reads: CASSSRGEGSYNEQFF. The CDR3 DNA sequence: TGTGCCAGCAGCTCACGGGGGGAGGGCTCGTACAATGAGCAGTTCTTC.

This clonotype was seen ten or more times. The rearrangement links TRBV20-1 to TRBJ2-1; D gene unclear. Germline-derived CDR1 and CDR2 are DFQATT and SNEGSKA (reference sequence). This CDR3 is built from 11 residues. Trimming took off 5 bases at V and 8 bases at J, with 10 bases between the two ends. This chain's CDR3 is CSAGYRDEQFF. The CDR3 nucleotides are TGCAGTGCTGGTTATAGGGATGAGCAGTTCTTC.

At least ten counts were recorded for this clonotype. Sequence at one end of the junction differs from germline and may be a read error. This chain connects TRBV28 to TRBJ2-7, with 10 nucleotides matching TRBD2. CDR1 and CDR2 from the germline V gene are MDHEN and SYDVKM. This CDR3 has 13 amino acids. CDR3 nucleotide sequence: TGTGCCGGCAGCCGGACTAGCGGTTACGAGCAGTACTTC. Amino acids: CAGSRTSGYEQYF.

This clonotype has at least ten counts. The rearrangement links TRBV7-2 to TRBJ2-5; the match to TRBD2 covers 7 bases. The germline gives CDR1 SGHTA, CDR2 FQGNSA. V lost 3 bases to trimming and J lost 1 base; unmatched junction nucleotides: 8. The CDR3 totals 16 residues. The CDR3 region is CASSLFGGSLQETQYF. CDR3 coding DNA: TGTGCCAGCAGCTTGTTCGGCGGGAGCCTCCAAGAGACCCAGTACTTC.

Written as DNA, the CDR3 is TGCAGCGTGGGGGACAGGGGAGACGGCTACACCTTC. Residues: CSVGDRGDGYTF. V is TRBV29-1 and J is TRBJ1-2; 10 bases are a match to TRBD1. CDR3 size: 12 residues. CDR1 is SQVTM, CDR2 ANQGSEA, per germline. Trimming took 6 bases from V and 8 from J; bases not matched to a gene: 6.

This clonotype came up many times. The chain recombines TRBV7-9 with TRBJ2-7; TRBD1 matches at 8 bases. Germline V gene sequence: CDR1 SEHNR, CDR2 FQNEAQ (reference sequence). This CDR3 spans 15 amino acids. V lost 5 bases, J lost 5 bases, and 11 bases stayed unmatched. CDR3: CASSPTAGGTDEQYF. For the CDR3, the DNA is TGTGCCAGCAGCCCCACTGCAGGGGGCACCGACGAGCAGTACTTC.

This clonotype has a count of ten or more. The rearrangement links TRBV11-2 to TRBJ1-2; 8 bases are shared with TRBD1. The trim removed 5 bases at V and 7 bases at J, leaving 6 bases unmatched. Germline-derived CDR1 and CDR2 are SGHAT and FQNNGV. The CDR3 loop spans 13 amino acids. The CDR3 loop reads CASSPRQGSGYTF. The CDR3, as DNA: TGTGCCAGCAGCCCCCGACAGGGGAGTGGCTACACCTTC.

Note on this clonotype: A read error may explain this, as a much larger clone is one base away. The genes are TRBV18 and TRBJ2-3; D not resolved. V was pared by 7 bases and J by 0 bases, with 14 bases between. The length of the CDR3 is 15 residues. Looked up from germline, CDR1 is KGHSH and CDR2 is LQKENI. CDR3 protein: CASLPPGPSTDTQYF. In DNA, the CDR3 is TGTGCCAGCTTGCCCCCTGGACCGAGCACAGATACGCAGTATTTT.

This clonotype was picked up many times. The CDR3 protein is CASSSQGEQYF. CDR3 coding DNA: TGCGCCAGCAGCTCCCAGGGAGAGCAGTACTTC. The chain employs TRBV5-1 and TRBJ2-7; perhaps TRBD1 as D (5 bases). Germline V gene data show CDR1 as SGHRS and CDR2 as YFSETQ. V lost 3 bases to trimming and J lost 7 bases, with 8 bases between them. The CDR3 length is 11 residues.

CDR3 nucleotide sequence: TGTGCCATCACCCGGGGGGCGGCCACTGAAGCTTTCTTT. It yields the protein CAITRGAATEAFF. This chain links TRBV10-3 with TRBJ1-1; possibly TRBD1 for D (6 bases). CDR1 is ENHRY and CDR2 is SYGVKD in the germline V gene. The CDR3 is made up of 13 amino acids. V shed 7 bases and J shed 4 bases, with 13 bases lying between them.

This clonotype showed up many times. The chain joins TRBV6-1 to TRBJ1-5; 7 bases align to TRBD1. Per germline, CDR1 MNHNS and CDR2 SASEGT. The CDR3 is made up of 15 amino acids. The V segment lost 7 bases and the J segment 2 bases; nucleotides outside the gene matches: 8. The CDR3, as DNA: TGTGCCAGCACCGCGACAGGGCTAGGCAATCAGCCCCAGCATTTT. It encodes CASTATGLGNQPQHF.

The chain has TRBV5-4 and TRBJ2-1, with 7 bases aligning to TRBD2. V lost 4 bases to trimming and J lost 10 bases; unmatched junction nucleotides: 14. The CDR3 is made up of 15 amino acids. Germline V CDR1 and CDR2: SGHNT, YYREEE (reference sequence). The CDR3 sequence is CASSPGGGSSHEQFF. The CDR3 DNA sequence: TGTGCCAGCAGCCCTGGCGGCGGGAGTAGCCACGAGCAGTTCTTC.

This clonotype was counted ten times or more. The chain carries TRBV7-2 and TRBJ2-7, with D uncertain. Germline CDR1 and CDR2: SGHTA and FQGNSA. V gave up 3 bases and J gave up 0 bases, with 9 bases separating them. The CDR3 spans 14 residues. Here the CDR3 reads CASSFEEFSYEQYF. The CDR3 region has the DNA TGTGCCAGCAGCTTTGAGGAATTCTCCTACGAGCAGTACTTC.

This chain links TRBV7-2 with TRBJ2-5, with D unresolved. This CDR3 contains 17 residues. V lost 5 bases to trimming and J lost 2 bases, with 21 bases between them. Germline-derived CDR1 and CDR2 are SGHTA and FQGNSA. The CDR3 coding sequence is TGTGCCAGCAGCCTCACCCCGACGAGTAGACCTCAAGAGACCCAGTACTTC. This sequence encodes CASSLTPTSRPQETQYF. Filled out from reference TRBV7-2 and TRBJ2-5, the complete variable domain reads GAGVSQSPSNKVTEKGKDVELRCDPISGHTALYWYRQSLGQGLEFLIYFQGNSAPDKSGLPSDRFSAERTGGSVSTLTIQRTQQEDSAVYLCASSLTPTSRPQETQYFGPGTRLLVL.

In its sample, this clonotype was seen many times. V is TRBV18 and J is TRBJ1-2; possibly TRBD1 for D (5 bases). The V gene lost 10 bases and the J gene lost 2 bases, with 17 bases spanning the gap. The germline V gene has CDR1 KGHSH and CDR2 LQKENI. This CDR3 has 14 residues. In DNA, the CDR3 is TGTGCCACTACGACAGAGCCAGCCAACTATGGCTACACCTTC. Its protein product is CATTTEPANYGYTF.

This clonotype was picked up many times. The chain is built from TRBV7-9 and TRBJ2-5; D is possibly TRBD1 (6 bases). This CDR3 comprises 14 residues. In germline, CDR1 is SEHNR, CDR2 FQNEAQ (reference sequence). V lost 7 bases and J lost 3, with 15 bases in between. The CDR3, as DNA: TGTGCCAGCACACAGGGCAATTTTAAAGAGACCCAGTACTTC. Protein sequence: CASTQGNFKETQYF. Looking up the rest from reference TRBV7-9 and TRBJ2-5 gives the full variable domain: DTGVSQNPRHKITKRGQNVTFRCDPISEHNRLYWYRQTLGQGPEFLTYFQNEAQLEKSRLLSDRFSAERPKGSFSTLEIQRTEQGDSAMYLCASTQGNFKETQYFGPGTRLLVL.

This clonotype has ten or more counts. The gene calls are TRBV14 and TRBJ2-4, with 9 bases identical to TRBD1. V was clipped by 5 bases and J by 8 bases; unmatched bases: 10. Germline-derived CDR1 and CDR2 are SGHDN and FVKESK. This CDR3 region has 15 residues. The CDR3 sequence is CASSSQTGGVDIQYF. In nucleotides, the CDR3 is TGTGCCAGCAGCTCCCAGACAGGGGGAGTGGACATTCAGTACTTC.